This is a list of T cell receptor beta chains from one sample in a study of T cell changes during pregnancy in multiple sclerosis. Some clones are missing from TCRdb's copy, which holds only in-frame ones; the method was immunoSEQ multiplex PCR. Among 38,000 or so clones listed, 85% to 95% were seen once. The sequencing used CD4+ T cells from peripheral blood mononuclear cells, collected in the first trimester of pregnancy. The receptors derive from a female donor with multiple sclerosis, enrolled in a pregnancy study. The CDR3 runs from the conserved cysteine through the conserved F or W. D genes are given only for firm matches. Size values are once, few and many counts, or a class for expanded clones, and some rows have none.

TRBV18,-,-,TRBJ2-7,CASSRGPGGTYEQYF,TGTGCCAGCTCACGGGGACCAGGGGGGACCTACGAGCAGTACTTC
TRBV5-4,-,-,TRBJ2-1,CASSQSGVSYNEQFF,TGTGCCAGCAGTCAGAGCGGAGTCTCCTACAATGAGCAGTTCTTC
TRBV5-1,TRBD1,-,TRBJ2-2,CASSPGQGRAGELFF,TGCGCCAGCAGCCCGGGACAGGGGAGGGCCGGGGAGCTGTTTTTT
TRBV6-1,TRBD1,-,TRBJ1-5,CASRDYRGRHQPQHF,TGTGCCAGCAGGGACTACAGGGGCCGCCATCAGCCCCAGCATTTT
TRBV2,-,-,TRBJ2-7,CASRRETGRSEQYF,TGTGCCAGCAGACGGGAGACAGGGAGGAGCGAGCAGTACTTC
TRBV19,-,-,TRBJ2-4,CASSIDSRGRVIQYF,TGTGCCAGTAGTATAGATTCCAGGGGTCGGGTCATTCAGTACTTC
TRBV9,-,-,TRBJ2-2,CASSAALAGGTGELFF,TGTGCCAGCAGCGCAGCACTAGCAGGGGGCACCGGGGAGCTGTTTTTT
TRBV5-1,TRBD1,once,TRBJ1-2,CASSTGQANYGYTF,TGCGCCAGCAGCACCGGACAGGCTAACTATGGCTACACCTTC
TRBV7-2,-,-,TRBJ1-6,CASSASGVSPLHF,TGTGCCAGCAGCGCATCAGGGGTATCACCCCTCCACTTT
TRBV18,TRBD1,once,TRBJ2-1,CASSLTGGVGNEQFF,TGTGCCAGCTCACTTACAGGGGGCGTAGGCAATGAGCAGTTCTTC
TRBV7-3,TRBD1,-,TRBJ2-1,CASSPRRTGYNEQFF,TGTGCCAGCAGCCCCCGGAGGACAGGGTATAATGAGCAGTTCTTC
TRBV11-3,-,-,TRBJ2-3,CASSLALRGGRTDTQYF,TGTGCCAGCAGCTTAGCTCTCCGGGGAGGCCGCACAGATACGCAGTATTTT
TRBV6-1,TRBD2,-,TRBJ2-1,CASLTGGGNEQFF,TGTGCCAGCCTCACCGGGGGGGGCAATGAGCAGTTCTTC
TRBV4-1,-,few,TRBJ2-6,CASSQVPRSSGANVLTF,TGCGCCAGCAGCCAAGTTCCGCGATCCTCTGGGGCCAACGTCCTGACTTTC
TRBV5-4,-,few,TRBJ1-3,CASSLSGRVGNTIYF,TGTGCCAGCAGCTTGTCCGGGAGAGTAGGAAACACCATATATTTT
TRBV14,-,-,TRBJ1-1,CASSQQALLGAFF,TGTGCCAGCAGCCAACAGGCCCTTCTGGGAGCTTTCTTT
TRBV9,TRBD1,-,TRBJ1-1,CASSVTGETEAFF,TGTGCCAGCAGCGTCACAGGGGAAACTGAAGCTTTCTTT
TRBV5-1,-,-,TRBJ2-5,CASSLDRSAQYF,TGCGCCAGCAGCTTGGACAGGTCGGCCCAGTACTTC
TRBV12-5,TRBD1,once,TRBJ2-3,CASGLQGSTDTQYF,TGTGCTAGTGGTTTACAGGGGAGCACAGATACGCAGTATTTT
TRBV28,-,few,TRBJ1-2,CASSSGYGYTF,TGTGCCAGCAGTTCAGGCTATGGCTACACCTTC
TRBV14,-,-,TRBJ2-1,CASSLPGVRINEQFF,TGTGCCAGCAGCCTGCCCGGGGTTAGGATCAATGAGCAGTTCTTC
TRBV10-2,-,once,TRBJ2-2,CASSDHNLLGRASTGELFF,TGCGCCAGCAGTGATCATAACCTCCTAGGGCGGGCCTCCACCGGGGAGCTGTTTTTT
TRBV5-1,-,-,TRBJ2-5,CASSRGGTEETQYF,TGCGCCAGCAGTCGTGGCGGGACGGAAGAGACCCAGTACTTC
TRBV6-5,-,-,TRBJ2-3,CASSYSRQKDTQYF,TGTGCCAGCAGTTACTCGAGGCAAAAAGATACGCAGTATTTT
TRBV18,TRBD2,-,TRBJ2-1,CASSPPSGSSYNEQFF,TGTGCCAGCTCACCACCGAGCGGGAGCTCCTACAATGAGCAGTTCTTC
TRBV20-1,-,-,TRBJ2-5,CSAAQEETQYF,TGCAGTGCAGCCCAGGAAGAGACCCAGTACTTC
TRBV19,TRBD1,-,TRBJ1-2,CASRVTGGDYGYTF,TGTGCCAGTAGAGTGACAGGGGGGGACTATGGCTACACCTTC
TRBV29-1,-,-,TRBJ1-1,CSVDGGRAAFF,TGCAGCGTTGACGGGGGGAGAGCCGCTTTCTTT
TRBV28,TRBD2,-,TRBJ2-7,CASSTLAGQSYEQYF,TGTGCCAGCAGTACGCTAGCGGGCCAGTCCTACGAGCAGTACTTC
TRBV5-4,-,-,TRBJ1-1,CASSLSRQGNTEAFF,TGTGCCAGCAGCTTAAGCCGCCAGGGCAACACTGAAGCTTTCTTT
TRBV6-1,-,-,TRBJ2-7,CASSRRGQSYEQYF,TGTGCCAGCTCCCGCAGGGGACAATCCTACGAGCAGTACTTC
TRBV29-1,-,-,TRBJ1-4,CSVEKRDGEKLFF,TGCAGCGTGGAAAAGAGGGATGGAGAAAAACTGTTTTTT
TRBV2,TRBD1,-,TRBJ1-5,CASSQQGARQPQHF,TGTGCCAGCAGCCAACAGGGGGCGCGACAGCCCCAGCATTTT
TRBV29-1,TRBD1,-,TRBJ2-5,CSVRQGAAETQYF,TGCAGCGTAAGACAGGGGGCGGCGGAGACCCAGTACTTC
TRBV7-3,-,once,TRBJ2-3,CASSPRAGVTDTQYF,TGTGCCAGCAGCCCCCGGGCAGGGGTCACAGATACGCAGTATTTT
TRBV5-1,TRBD1,-,TRBJ1-1,CASSPGTGIFDTEAFF,TGCGCCAGCAGCCCGGGGACAGGGATATTCGACACTGAAGCTTTCTTT
TRBV19,TRBD2,-,TRBJ2-3,CASSIQASGSGTQYF,TGTGCCAGTAGTATTCAAGCCAGCGGGAGTGGCACGCAGTATTTT
TRBV13,-,-,TRBJ1-2,CASSMHQGSYGYTF,TGTGCCAGCAGCATGCACCAGGGTAGCTATGGCTACACCTTC
TRBV6-1,-,once,TRBJ2-1,CASSSQDSPGQFF,TGTGCCAGCAGTTCGCAAGACTCCCCGGGGCAGTTCTTC
TRBV7-3,-,-,TRBJ1-2,CASSLNGDNYGYTF,TGTGCCAGCAGCTTAAACGGGGATAACTATGGCTACACCTTC
TRBV29-1,-,-,TRBJ1-2,CSVTGRGGYTF,TGCAGCGTTACAGGGAGGGGGGGCTACACCTTC
TRBV25-1,-,-,TRBJ1-3,CASSLGGTGNTIYF,TGTGCCAGCTCCCTCGGGGGAACTGGAAACACCATATATTTT
TRBV5-1,TRBD1,-,TRBJ2-7,CASSYGQGSNEQYF,TGCGCCAGCAGCTACGGACAGGGAAGTAACGAGCAGTACTTC
TRBV18,-,-,TRBJ1-1,CASSPPGGGLNTEAFF,TGTGCCAGCTCACCACCGGGGGGGGGATTGAACACTGAAGCTTTCTTT
TRBV25-1,TRBD1,-,TRBJ2-7,CASSGPGQGTWEQYF,TGTGCCAGCAGTGGCCCGGGACAGGGGACATGGGAGCAGTACTTC
TRBV6-1,-,-,TRBJ1-1,CASSPQGMNTEAFF,TGTGCCAGCAGTCCACAGGGCATGAACACTGAAGCTTTCTTT
TRBV7-6,-,-,TRBJ2-7,CASSLSENEQYF,TGTGCCAGCAGCTTGTCGGAGAACGAGCAGTACTTC
TRBV29-1,-,once,TRBJ2-7,CSAGGGDLSYEQYF,TGCAGCGCCGGAGGGGGGGACTTATCCTACGAGCAGTACTTC
TRBV9,TRBD2,once,TRBJ2-1,CASSHHQGLAGDYNEQFF,TGTGCCAGCAGCCACCACCAGGGACTAGCGGGAGACTACAATGAGCAGTTCTTC